These 13 T cell receptor beta chains came from one sample sequenced in a study of technical replicates of blood from a few donors. The protocol was immunoSEQ multiplex PCR, while the TCRdb copy is restricted to in-frame clones and leaves out a portion. The sample records 85,000 or so clones, 94% being singletons. Material: T cells isolated from PBMCs. The origin of the receptors is a human donor in good health.

The V and J genes are TRBV25-1 and TRBJ2-3, with a tentative D call TRBD1 (6 bases). The CDR3 contains 16 residues. In germline, CDR1 is MGHDK, CDR2 SYGVNS. V dropped 5 bases and J dropped 0 bases, with 15 bases sitting between them. CDR3 nucleotides: TGTGCCAGCAGTCCGAATTGGGGGCCCAGCACAGATACGCAGTATTTT. As protein: CASSPNWGPSTDTQYF.

The J gene is TRBJ2-5, the V gene TRBV27; D ambiguous. Trimming removed 3 bases from V and 1 base from J, with 12 bases in between. CDR3 size: 15 residues. The germline gives CDR1 MNHEY, CDR2 SMNVEV (reference sequence). This chain's CDR3 is CASSLAGFFQETQYF. As DNA, the CDR3 is TGTGCCAGCAGTTTGGCAGGTTTCTTCCAAGAGACCCAGTACTTC.

This clone was seen once. This chain uses TRBV19 with TRBJ1-2; D possibly corresponds to TRBD1 (6 bases). The CDR3 spans 13 residues. The V gene's germline CDR1 is LNHDA and CDR2 SQIVND (reference sequence). The V and J ends lost 3 bases and 4 bases respectively, with 9 bases between them. The CDR3 nucleotides read TGTGCCAGTAGTATCGACAGGAGCTATGGCTACACCTTC. It yields the protein CASSIDRSYGYTF. The full variable domain, its missing parts supplied by reference TRBV19 and TRBJ1-2, is DGGITQSPKYLFRKEGQNVTLSCEQNLNHDAMYWYRQDPGQGLRLIYYSQIVNDFQKGDIAEGYSVSREKKESFPLTVTSAQKNPTAFYLCASSIDRSYGYTFGSGTRLTVV.

The CDR3 nucleotides read TGCGCCAGCAGCTTGGGGAAGGGGGGACTAGCGGATTACGAGCAGTACTTC. Translated: CASSLGKGGLADYEQYF. The chain has TRBV5-1 and TRBJ2-7; 11 positions match TRBD2. The CDR3 extends over 17 amino acids. V lost 0 bases, J lost 4 bases, and 9 bases stayed unmatched. Looked up from germline, CDR1 is SGHRS and CDR2 is YFSETQ.

The V call is TRBV30, the J call TRBJ2-2, with D maybe TRBD1 (5 bases). Germline CDR1 and CDR2: GTSNPN and SVGIG (reference sequence). Deletions cut 4 bases from V and 5 bases from J, with 14 bases between. CDR3 length: 14 residues. CDR3 loop: CAWTPRAATGELFF. In nucleotides, the CDR3 is TGTGCCTGGACCCCCAGGGCCGCAACCGGGGAGCTGTTTTTT. Full variable domain (outside the CDR3, taken from reference TRBV30 and TRBJ2-2): SQTIHQWPATLVQPVGSPLSLECTVEGTSNPNLYWYRQAAGRGLQLLFYSVGIGQISSEVPQNLSASRPQDRQFILSSKKLLLSDSGFYLCAWTPRAATGELFFGEGSRLTVL.

The rearrangement uses TRBV15 and TRBJ2-2, with 7 bases that match TRBD1. V lost 0 bases to trimming and J lost 5 bases; unmatched junction nucleotides: 9. This CDR3 comprises 17 residues. Germline CDR1 and CDR2: LNHNV and YYDKDF (reference sequence). In DNA, the CDR3 is TGTGCCACCAGCAGAGATACCCCAGGGGGAAGGACCGGGGAGCTGTTTTTT. This encodes CATSRDTPGGRTGELFF.

V and J are TRBV27 and TRBJ2-5; D is possibly TRBD1 (6 bases). The CDR3 totals 15 residues. Trimming removed 6 bases at V and 9 bases at J, with 23 bases between. Germline CDR1 MNHEY, CDR2 SMNVEV (reference sequence). As DNA, the CDR3 is TGTGCCAGCAGAACGACAGGTTATTCCCCAAGAGCCCAGTACTTC. Amino acid sequence: CASRTTGYSPRAQYF.

This chain connects TRBV7-6 to TRBJ2-2; a possible D gene is TRBD1 (6 bases). The CDR3 runs 14 residues. Per germline, CDR1 SGHVS and CDR2 FNYEAQ. Trimming cost V 5 bases and J 5 bases, with 12 bases left between them. CDR3: CASSPTGNTGELFF. The CDR3 bases are TGTGCCAGCAGCCCGACAGGAAATACCGGGGAGCTGTTTTTT.

The rearrangement joins TRBV4-1 to TRBJ2-7; 7 nucleotides align to TRBD1. The CDR3 extends over 14 amino acids. Per germline, CDR1 MGHRA and CDR2 YSYEKL. V shed 1 base and J 0 bases; nucleotides not matched to a gene: 0. This CDR3 reads CASSQAGGSYEQYF. CDR3 nucleotide sequence: TGCGCCAGCAGCCAAGCAGGGGGCTCCTACGAGCAGTACTTC.

CDR3 sequence reads: CASSQNPLERGPTDTQYF. The CDR3 nucleotides read TGCGCCAGCAGCCAAAATCCTTTAGAGCGGGGGCCCACAGATACGCAGTATTTT. This sequence joins TRBV4-1 and TRBJ2-3; 8 positions match TRBD2. Germline V gene sequence: CDR1 MGHRA, CDR2 YSYEKL. This CDR3 has 18 amino acids. Germline trimming cut 2 bases from V and 2 bases from J; bases unmatched to any gene: 12.

V usage is TRBV27 and J usage is TRBJ2-4; 9 bases match TRBD1. The CDR3 sequence is 15 residues long. The ends lost 4 bases at V and 11 bases at J; junction bases unmatched: 12. Germline V lookup: CDR1 MNHEY, CDR2 SMNVEV (reference sequence). CDR3 sequence (DNA): TGTGCCAGCAGTTCCCCACTCTTAAGGACAGGGGTTCAGTACTTC. Amino acid sequence: CASSSPLLRTGVQYF.

The J gene is TRBJ1-2, the V gene TRBV11-1; D is perhaps TRBD1 (5 bases). The V gene lost 5 bases and the J gene lost 4 bases, with 11 bases spanning the gap. This CDR3 contains 13 residues. Germline V lookup: CDR1 SGHAT, CDR2 FQDESV (reference sequence). The CDR3 DNA follows: TGTGCCAGCAGCAAGGGGATGATCTATGGCTACACCTTC. Amino acids: CASSKGMIYGYTF.

The genes are TRBV4-1 and TRBJ1-5, with D possibly matching TRBD1 (6 bases). Per the germline V gene, CDR1 is MGHRA and CDR2 is YSYEKL. The CDR3 covers 16 residues. The V end lost 2 bases, the J end lost 4 bases, and 15 bases lay between the germline ends. The CDR3 coding sequence is TGCGCCAGCAGCCAACACCGGACAGTTCAGAATCAGCCCCAGCATTTT. It yields the protein CASSQHRTVQNQPQHF.